The 16 T cell receptor beta chains below all came from one sample that was sequenced in a study of cytomegalovirus exposure and HLA in healthy donors. The PCR ran on 60 Vbeta and 13 Jbeta primers. TCRdb's table, derived via immunoSEQ multiplex PCR, lists solely in-frame clones and lacks some. The sample lists around 210,000 clones; about 85% were seen once. Sequencing was performed on PBMCs. These receptors were obtained from a girl aged 2 to 9 in good health and CMV-seronegative.

V usage is TRBV30 and J usage is TRBJ2-3; D perhaps matches TRBD1 (5 bases). The CDR3 is made up of 15 amino acids. The V end lost 3 bases, the J end lost 0 bases, and 13 bases lay between the germline ends. Germline values: CDR1 GTSNPN, CDR2 SVGIG (reference sequence). Here the CDR3 DNA reads TGTGCCTGGAGGTGGGGCAGCCTGAGCACAGATACGCAGTATTTT. The encoded protein is CAWRWGSLSTDTQYF.

This clone was picked up one time. V usage is TRBV5-1 and J usage is TRBJ1-1, with D possibly matching TRBD1 (6 bases). V lost 2 bases and J lost 9, with 14 bases in between. This CDR3 has 13 amino acids. Germline lookup yields CDR1 SGHRS and CDR2 YFSETQ. The CDR3 DNA reads as TGCGCCAGCAGCTTTTCGGACAGAGGGAAAGCTTTCTTT. This encodes CASSFSDRGKAFF.

The rearrangement joins TRBV15 to TRBJ2-7; D call uncertain. V was shortened by 3 bases and J by 0 bases, with 12 bases between the two germline ends. Germline V CDR1 and CDR2: LNHNV, YYDKDF (reference sequence). The CDR3 runs to 15 residues. The CDR3 reads CATSSKMVSSYEQYF. CDR3 bases: TGTGCCACCAGCAGTAAGATGGTTAGCTCCTACGAGCAGTACTTC.

The chain uses TRBV7-8 and TRBJ2-7; TRBD2 agrees at 14 bases. From germline, CDR1 is SGHVS and CDR2 FQNEAQ. V gave up 5 bases and J gave up 7 bases; unmatched junction bases: 10. The CDR3 is 16 residues long. The CDR3 sequence is CASSRRGLAGVNEQYF. The CDR3 DNA follows: TGTGCCAGCAGCCGACGGGGACTAGCGGGAGTCAATGAGCAGTACTTC.

The chain links TRBV6-5 to TRBJ2-1; 7 bases are a match to TRBD1. With V trimmed by 5 bases and J by 4 bases, 5 bases remained unmatched. CDR3 length: 14 residues. Germline V CDR1 and CDR2: MNHEY, SVGAGI. The CDR3 protein is CASSPDRAYNEQFF. The CDR3 DNA sequence: TGTGCCAGCAGTCCCGACAGGGCATACAATGAGCAGTTCTTC.

The chain combines TRBV21-1 with TRBJ1-1. TRBV21-1 is a pseudogene locus. The CDR3 loop spans 13 amino acids. CDR3 loop: CASSKPLHTEAFF. Written as DNA, the CDR3 is TGTGCCAGCAGCAAACCCCTTCACACTGAAGCTTTCTTT.

The chain links TRBV4-1 to TRBJ1-5; D is unresolved. Looked up from germline, CDR1 is MGHRA and CDR2 is YSYEKL. The V gene lost 1 base and the J gene lost 6 bases, with 7 bases spanning the gap. This CDR3 has 13 amino acids. CDR3 sequence: CASSQGSGQPQHF. The CDR3 region has the DNA TGCGCCAGCAGCCAAGGTTCAGGTCAGCCCCAGCATTTT.

The chain is built from TRBV5-1 and TRBJ2-7, with TRBD1 matching 10 bases. The CDR3 sequence is 15 residues long. Germline trimming cut 2 bases from V and 3 bases from J; bases unmatched to any gene: 5. Germline V CDR1 and CDR2: SGHRS, YFSETQ. The CDR3 spells CASSLPGQGSYEQYF. CDR3 sequence (DNA): TGCGCCAGCAGCTTACCGGGACAGGGGAGCTACGAGCAGTACTTC.

In its sample, this clone was seen a few times. The rearrangement joins TRBV10-2 to TRBJ1-4; no definite D call. V lost 8 bases, J lost 0 bases, and 10 bases lay in between. CDR3 size: 14 residues. Germline V CDR1 and CDR2: WSHSY, SAAADI. CDR3 residues: CASRGQATNEKLFF. CDR3 nucleotide sequence: TGCGCCAGCCGGGGTCAGGCAACTAATGAAAAACTGTTTTTT.

V and J are TRBV6-1 and TRBJ1-2, with TRBD1 identical over 7 bases. The trim removed 0 bases at V and 8 bases at J, leaving 9 bases unmatched. Germline V gene data show CDR1 as MNHNS and CDR2 as SASEGT. The CDR3 has 15 residues. The CDR3 is CASSEASRGYEGYTF. The CDR3 coding sequence is TGTGCCAGCAGTGAAGCTAGCAGGGGGTACGAAGGCTACACCTTC.

This chain joins TRBV5-1 and TRBJ2-7, with D maybe TRBD2 (5 bases). Trimming pared 3 bases from V and 2 bases from J, leaving 15 bases between. Germline CDR1 is SGHRS and CDR2 is YFSETQ. This CDR3 has 15 amino acids. The CDR3 here is CASSWTPDKPYEQYF. The CDR3 DNA reads as TGCGCCAGCAGCTGGACTCCCGACAAGCCCTACGAGCAGTACTTC.

The V and J genes are TRBV5-4 and TRBJ2-7; perhaps TRBD1 as D (5 bases). Looked up from germline, CDR1 is SGHNT and CDR2 is YYREEE (reference sequence). Trimming stripped 0 bases from V and 6 bases from J, with 16 bases between. CDR3 length equals 15 residues. CDR3 coding DNA: TGTGCCAGCAGCTTGGGAGGCAGGGTCGTGGGCGAGCAGTACTTC. It yields the protein CASSLGGRVVGEQYF.

This chain connects TRBV30 to TRBJ2-1; TRBD1 agrees at 7 bases. This CDR3 spans 14 amino acids. Trimming cost V 4 bases and J 8 bases; bases outside gene matches: 11. Germline lookup yields CDR1 GTSNPN and CDR2 SVGIG (reference sequence). CDR3 amino acids: CAWTVQGPDDEQFF. In DNA, the CDR3 is TGTGCCTGGACCGTACAGGGGCCCGATGATGAGCAGTTCTTC.

V usage is TRBV10-1 and J usage is TRBJ1-5; D possibly corresponds to TRBD1 (5 bases). The germline CDR1 and CDR2 sequences are WNHNN and SYGVQD (reference sequence). The CDR3 has 16 amino acids. V was clipped by 5 bases and J by 0 bases, with 14 bases between them. The CDR3 DNA reads as TGCGCCAGCAGTAGAGGACAACTTTATAGCAATCAGCCCCAGCATTTT. It encodes CASSRGQLYSNQPQHF.

V and J are TRBV9 and TRBJ2-6; 10 nucleotides match TRBD1. The CDR3 contains 17 residues. J lost 2 bases, V lost 0 bases, and 2 bases had no gene match. CDR1 and CDR2 from the germline V gene are SGDLS and YYNGEE. The CDR3 nucleotides read TGTGCCAGCAGCGTAGCGACAGGGGGCGCTGGGGCCAACGTCCTGACTTTC. Encoded protein: CASSVATGGAGANVLTF.

The chain employs TRBV4-2 and TRBJ1-2; the match to TRBD1 covers 7 bases. The CDR3 is 18 residues long. Per germline, CDR1 LGHNA and CDR2 YNFKEQ. The V and J ends lost 2 bases and 1 base, in that order; junction bases with no gene match: 13. CDR3 amino acids: CASSQKGDSPLINYGYTF. The CDR3 DNA reads TGTGCCAGCAGCCAAAAAGGGGACAGTCCCTTAATTAACTATGGCTACACCTTC.